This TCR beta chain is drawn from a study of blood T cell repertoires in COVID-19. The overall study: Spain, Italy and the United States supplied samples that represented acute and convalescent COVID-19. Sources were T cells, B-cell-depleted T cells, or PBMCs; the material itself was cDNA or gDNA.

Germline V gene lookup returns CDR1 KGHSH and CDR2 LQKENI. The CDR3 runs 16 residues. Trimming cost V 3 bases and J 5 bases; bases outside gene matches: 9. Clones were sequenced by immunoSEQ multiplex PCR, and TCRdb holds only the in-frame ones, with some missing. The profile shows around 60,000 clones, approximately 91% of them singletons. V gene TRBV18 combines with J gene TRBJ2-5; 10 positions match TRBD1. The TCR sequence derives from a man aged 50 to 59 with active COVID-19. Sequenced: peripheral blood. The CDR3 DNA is TGTGCCAGCTCACCGTGGGGACAGGGGTCGAGGGAGACCCAGTACTTC. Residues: CASSPWGQGSRETQYF. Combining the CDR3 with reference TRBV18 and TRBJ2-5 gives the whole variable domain NAGVMQNPRHLVRRRGQEARLRCSPMKGHSHVYWYRQLPEEGLKFMVYLQKENIIDESGMPKERFSAEFPKEGPSILRIQQVVRGDSAAYFCASSPWGQGSRETQYFGPGTRLLVL.